The rows below give T cell receptor beta chains drawn from one sample of a study of CD8+ T cells in alopecia areata. Repertoires were generated with immunoSEQ multiplex PCR, while TCRdb's copy carries only in-frame clones and drops some. The sample holds under 350,000 clones, 55% to 70% seen once. Sequenced material: CD4+ T cells sorted from blood, taken at week 24, from a patient treated with tofacitinib. The receptor source for this set is a human donor with alopecia areata. CDR3s include the opening cysteine and the closing phenylalanine or tryptophan. A D gene is named only where the DNA matches it firmly. Only part of the rows carry a size: once, few, many, or a class if the clone is expanded.

>TRBV19|-|TRBJ1-5|-
CASSMKVVAPQHF
TGTGCCAGTAGTATGAAAGTTGTGGCGCCCCAGCATTTT
>TRBV28|-|TRBJ1-5|-
CATHLRGPTVPQHF
TGTGCCACCCACCTTAGGGGCCCAACAGTGCCCCAGCATTTT
>TRBV7-2|-|TRBJ1-2|TRBD1
CASSQAGGWGYTF
TGTGCCAGCAGCCAAGCAGGGGGCTGGGGCTACACCTTC
>TRBV25-1|-|TRBJ1-3|-
CARSPRPISGNTIYF
TGTGCCAGAAGTCCTAGACCGATCTCTGGAAACACCATATATTTT
>TRBV7-7|few|TRBJ2-5|TRBD1
CASSAQGARETQYF
TGTGCTAGCAGCGCCCAGGGGGCTCGGGAGACCCAGTACTTC
>TRBV23-1|-|TRBJ1-6|-
CASSQSDSPHSPLHF
TGCGCCAGCAGTCAATCGGACAGTCCCCATTCACCCCTCCACTTT
>TRBV30|few|TRBJ2-5|-
CAWSVKAETQYF
TGTGCCTGGAGTGTAAAGGCGGAGACCCAGTACTTC
>TRBV4-1|-|TRBJ2-2|TRBD1
CASSQPGQANTGELFF
TGCGCCAGCAGCCAACCGGGACAGGCGAACACCGGGGAGCTGTTTTTT
>TRBV4-1|-|TRBJ2-5|TRBD2
CASSQMGTSEETQYF
TGCGCCAGCAGCCAGATGGGGACTAGCGAGGAGACCCAGTACTTC
>TRBV7-2|-|TRBJ1-5|-
CASSLRDGNQPQHF
TGTGCCAGCAGCCTCCGGGACGGCAATCAGCCCCAGCATTTT
>TRBV2|-|TRBJ1-1|-
CASSGAMNTEAFF
TGTGCCAGCTCCGGGGCAATGAACACTGAAGCTTTCTTT
>TRBV30|-|TRBJ2-7|TRBD2
CAWSPGLEGYEQYF
TGTGCCTGGAGTCCGGGACTAGAGGGGTACGAGCAGTACTTC
>TRBV7-9|-|TRBJ2-2|TRBD1
CASSIRQGAYTGELFF
TGTGCCAGCAGCATAAGACAGGGGGCCTACACCGGGGAGCTGTTTTTT
>TRBV25-1|once|TRBJ2-5|TRBD2
CASSEGGEYQETQYF
TGTGCCAGCAGTGAAGGGGGGGAGTACCAAGAGACCCAGTACTTC
>TRBV30|once|TRBJ2-7|TRBD1
CAWSGQGVEQYF
TGTGCCTGGAGTGGACAGGGGGTCGAGCAGTACTTC
>TRBV7-2|few|TRBJ2-2|-
CASSLTGGTGELFF
TGTGCCAGCAGCTTAACAGGAGGAACCGGGGAGCTGTTTTTT
>TRBV7-2|-|TRBJ1-2|TRBD1
CASSLSRDRGYTF
TGTGCCAGCAGCCTGAGCCGGGACAGGGGGTACACCTTC
>TRBV7-2|few|TRBJ2-2|TRBD2
CASTPLAGVIGELFF
TGTGCCAGCACCCCACTAGCGGGGGTCATCGGGGAGCTGTTTTTT
>TRBV15|-|TRBJ2-1|-
CATVGEYEQFF
TGTGCCACCGTAGGGGAGTATGAGCAGTTCTTC
>TRBV5-6|-|TRBJ2-2|-
CASSARRDLPGELFF
TGTGCCAGCAGTGCGCGCAGGGATCTACCCGGGGAGCTGTTTTTT
>TRBV6-5|-|TRBJ1-2|-
CASTQVGLYGYTF
TGTGCCAGCACCCAAGTGGGCTTATATGGCTACACCTTC
>TRBV23-1|-|TRBJ2-6|TRBD1
CASSQPQTGPGANVLTF
TGCGCCAGCAGTCAACCACAGACAGGGCCCGGGGCCAACGTCCTGACTTTC
>TRBV6-6|few|TRBJ2-6|-
CASSSSSGANVLTF
TGTGCCAGCAGCAGTTCCTCTGGGGCCAACGTCCTGACTTTC
>TRBV28|-|TRBJ2-1|-
CASRVGGSSYNEQFF
TGTGCCAGCAGGGTTGGGGGAAGTTCCTACAATGAGCAGTTCTTC
>TRBV10-3|few|TRBJ1-5|TRBD1
CAIRRQGATGPKPQHF
TGTGCCATCAGACGACAGGGGGCTACGGGCCCAAAGCCCCAGCATTTT